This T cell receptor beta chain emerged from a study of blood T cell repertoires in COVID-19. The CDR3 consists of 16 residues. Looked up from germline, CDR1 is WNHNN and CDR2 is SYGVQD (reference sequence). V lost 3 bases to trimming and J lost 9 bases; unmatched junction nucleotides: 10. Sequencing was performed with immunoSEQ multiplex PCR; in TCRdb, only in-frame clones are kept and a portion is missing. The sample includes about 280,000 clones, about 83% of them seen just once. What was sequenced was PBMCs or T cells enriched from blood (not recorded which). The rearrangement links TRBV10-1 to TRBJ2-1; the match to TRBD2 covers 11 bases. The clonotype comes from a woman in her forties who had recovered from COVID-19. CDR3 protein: CASSESSGRALSEQFF. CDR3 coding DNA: TGCGCCAGCAGTGAAAGTAGCGGGAGGGCCTTGAGTGAGCAGTTCTTC.